These T cell receptor beta chains were read from a single sample in a study of cytomegalovirus exposure and HLA in healthy donors. The method was immunoSEQ multiplex PCR; TCRdb's version includes in-frame clones alone and lacks a portion of them. The sample lists around 110,000 clones, 77% occurring once. The sequenced material came from PBMCs. These receptors all come from a male donor in good health and CMV-seronegative. CDR3s include the opening cysteine and the closing phenylalanine or tryptophan. The D gene is left open where the match is weak. A row's size may be missing; if present it is once, few, many or a size class.

j_gene,abundance,v_gene,d_gene,CDR3aa,CDR3nt
TRBJ2-7,-,TRBV28,-,CASSLTGQTYEQYF,TGTGCCAGCAGTTTAACAGGGCAAACCTACGAGCAGTACTTC
TRBJ1-5,once,TRBV6-1,TRBD1,CASSRGQGRNQPQHF,TGTGCCAGCAGTCGTGGACAGGGCAGAAATCAGCCCCAGCATTTT
TRBJ2-7,once,TRBV28,TRBD2,CASRGPGLAGGPIRGEQYF,TGTGCCAGCAGAGGCCCCGGACTAGCGGGAGGGCCGATTCGGGGCGAGCAGTACTTC
TRBJ2-1,-,TRBV5-1,TRBD2,CASSQRLAGYNEQFF,TGCGCCAGCAGCCAACGACTAGCGGGGTACAATGAGCAGTTCTTC
TRBJ2-7,-,TRBV6-1,TRBD2,CASSERGRADEQYF,TGTGCCAGCAGTGAACGGGGGAGGGCCGACGAGCAGTACTTC
TRBJ2-1,-,TRBV7-9,TRBD2,CASSQGTSGYNEQFF,TGTGCCAGCAGCCAGGGGACTAGCGGATACAATGAGCAGTTCTTC
TRBJ2-5,-,TRBV27,-,CASIGSETQYF,TGTGCCAGCATTGGTAGTGAGACCCAGTACTTC
TRBJ2-3,-,TRBV30,-,CAWTQRDTDTQYF,TGTGCCTGGACCCAGCGCGACACAGATACGCAGTATTTT
TRBJ2-2,once,TRBV7-9,-,CASSATSLQYGNTGELFF,TGTGCCAGCAGCGCCACATCGCTACAGTATGGGAACACCGGGGAGCTGTTTTTT
TRBJ2-7,few,TRBV21-1,-,CASSKASSGGAFANEQYF,TGTGCCAGCAGCAAAGCTTCGTCGGGAGGCGCCTTCGCCAACGAGCAGTACTTC
TRBJ1-2,-,TRBV7-9,-,CASSFPGVLWQGYTF,TGTGCCAGCAGCTTTCCAGGCGTTCTGTGGCAAGGCTACACCTTC
TRBJ1-3,-,TRBV7-9,-,CASSLVSTAGNTIYF,TGTGCCAGCAGCTTAGTTTCGACTGCAGGAAACACCATATATTTT
TRBJ2-2,-,TRBV15,-,CATSRDKRETGELFF,TGTGCCACCAGCAGAGATAAGAGGGAAACCGGGGAGCTGTTTTTT
TRBJ1-4,-,TRBV2,-,CASNGNAANEKLFF,TGTGCCAGCAACGGAAACGCGGCTAATGAAAAACTGTTTTTT
TRBJ1-2,-,TRBV6-1,-,CASRLTGSWGRYTF,TGTGCCAGCAGGCTGACAGGATCCTGGGGACGCTACACCTTC
TRBJ2-5,-,TRBV6-5,-,CASSLGQGQETQYF,TGTGCCAGCAGTTTGGGGCAGGGCCAAGAGACCCAGTACTTC
TRBJ1-3,-,TRBV29-1,TRBD1,CSVVGRGISGNTIYF,TGCAGCGTTGTGGGCAGGGGGATCTCTGGAAACACCATATATTTT
TRBJ2-1,few,TRBV2,TRBD1,CASGGQYNEQFF,TGTGCCAGCGGGGGACAGTACAATGAGCAGTTCTTC
TRBJ1-1,-,TRBV28,-,CASKKTAMNTEAFF,TGTGCCAGCAAAAAGACAGCTATGAACACTGAAGCTTTCTTT
TRBJ2-7,-,TRBV10-2,-,CASSGGEEYYEQYF,TGCGCCAGCAGTGGCGGAGAAGAATATTACGAGCAGTACTTC
TRBJ1-2,once,TRBV28,-,CASSYPGNYGYTF,TGTGCCAGCAGTTATCCGGGTAACTATGGCTACACCTTC
TRBJ2-1,-,TRBV9,TRBD2,CASIRLAGVYEQFF,TGTGCCAGCATACGGCTAGCGGGAGTCTATGAGCAGTTCTTC